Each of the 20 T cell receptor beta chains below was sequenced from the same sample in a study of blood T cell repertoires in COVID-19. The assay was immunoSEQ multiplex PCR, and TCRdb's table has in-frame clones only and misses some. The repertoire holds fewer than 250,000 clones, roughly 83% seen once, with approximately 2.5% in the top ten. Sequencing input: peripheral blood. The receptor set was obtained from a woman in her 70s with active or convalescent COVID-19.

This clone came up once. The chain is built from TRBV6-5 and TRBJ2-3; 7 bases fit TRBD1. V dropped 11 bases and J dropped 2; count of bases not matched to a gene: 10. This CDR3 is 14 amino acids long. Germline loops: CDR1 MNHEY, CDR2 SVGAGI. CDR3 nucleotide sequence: TGTGCCGCCAGCCCCGGGACAGTCACAGATACGCAGTATTTT. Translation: CAASPGTVTDTQYF.

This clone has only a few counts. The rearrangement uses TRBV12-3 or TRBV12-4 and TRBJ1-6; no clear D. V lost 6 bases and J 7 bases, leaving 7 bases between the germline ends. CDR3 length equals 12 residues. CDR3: CASSPPNSPLHF. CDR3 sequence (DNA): TGTGCCAGCAGCCCCCCGAATTCACCCCTCCACTTT.

CDR3 residues: CASSPGLAGALVYEQYF. Here the CDR3 DNA reads TGCGCCAGCAGCCCCGGACTAGCGGGAGCGCTCGTCTACGAGCAGTACTTC. This chain links TRBV5-1 with TRBJ2-7; 13 bases match TRBD2. CDR3 length: 17 amino acids. V was pared by 4 bases and J by 3 bases, with 10 bases of the junction left unmatched. Germline-derived CDR1 and CDR2 are SGHRS and YFSETQ.

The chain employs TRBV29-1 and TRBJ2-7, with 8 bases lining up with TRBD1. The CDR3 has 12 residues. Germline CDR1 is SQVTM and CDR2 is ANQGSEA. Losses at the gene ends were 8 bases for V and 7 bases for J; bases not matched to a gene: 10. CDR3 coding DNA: TGCAGCTCCCATGGACAGGGTGGGGAGCAGTACTTC. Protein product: CSSHGQGGEQYF.

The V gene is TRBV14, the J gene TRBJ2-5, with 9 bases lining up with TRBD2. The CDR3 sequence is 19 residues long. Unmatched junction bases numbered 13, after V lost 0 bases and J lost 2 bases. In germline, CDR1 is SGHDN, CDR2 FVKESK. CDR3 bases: TGTGCCAGCAGCCAAGAAGCTGCGGGAGGGTATGGATTGCAAGAGACCCAGTACTTC. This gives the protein CASSQEAAGGYGLQETQYF.

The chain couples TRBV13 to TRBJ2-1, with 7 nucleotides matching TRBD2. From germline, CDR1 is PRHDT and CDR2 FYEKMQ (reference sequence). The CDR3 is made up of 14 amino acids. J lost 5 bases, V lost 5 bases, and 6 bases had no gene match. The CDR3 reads CASSHGGGDNEQFF. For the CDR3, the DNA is TGTGCCAGCAGCCATGGGGGAGGGGACAATGAGCAGTTCTTC.

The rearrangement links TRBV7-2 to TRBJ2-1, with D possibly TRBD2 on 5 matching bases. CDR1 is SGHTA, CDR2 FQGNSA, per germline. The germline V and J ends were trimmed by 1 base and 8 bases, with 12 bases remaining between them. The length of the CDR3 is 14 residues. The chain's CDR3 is CASSLEVVGDEQFF. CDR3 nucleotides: TGTGCCAGCAGCTTAGAGGTTGTGGGAGATGAGCAGTTCTTC.

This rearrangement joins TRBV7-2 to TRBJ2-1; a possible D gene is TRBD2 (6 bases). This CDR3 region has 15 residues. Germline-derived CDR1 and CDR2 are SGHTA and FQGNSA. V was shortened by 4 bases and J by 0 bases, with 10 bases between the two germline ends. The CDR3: CASSSRGSSYNEQFF. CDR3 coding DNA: TGTGCCAGCAGCTCTCGGGGGAGCTCCTACAATGAGCAGTTCTTC.

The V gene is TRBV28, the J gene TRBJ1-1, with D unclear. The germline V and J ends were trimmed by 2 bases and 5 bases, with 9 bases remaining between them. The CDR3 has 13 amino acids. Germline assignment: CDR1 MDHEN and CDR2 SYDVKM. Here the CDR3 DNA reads TGTGCCAGCAGTTTACCCCGGTGGACTGAAGCTTTCTTT. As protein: CASSLPRWTEAFF.

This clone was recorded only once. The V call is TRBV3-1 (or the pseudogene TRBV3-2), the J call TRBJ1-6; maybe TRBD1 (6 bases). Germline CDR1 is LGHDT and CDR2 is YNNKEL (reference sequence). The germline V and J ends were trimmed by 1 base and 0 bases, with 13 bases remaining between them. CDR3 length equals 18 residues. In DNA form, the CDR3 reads TGTGCCAGCAGCCAAGGGACAGCCTGGAGCTCCTATAATTCACCCCTCCACTTT. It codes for CASSQGTAWSSYNSPLHF.

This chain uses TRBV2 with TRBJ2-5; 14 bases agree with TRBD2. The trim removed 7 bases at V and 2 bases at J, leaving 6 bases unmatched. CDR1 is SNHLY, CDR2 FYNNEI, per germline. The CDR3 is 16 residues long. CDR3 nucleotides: TGTGCCAGCATAAAAGGACTAGCGGGAGGTCAAGAGACCCAGTACTTC. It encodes CASIKGLAGGQETQYF. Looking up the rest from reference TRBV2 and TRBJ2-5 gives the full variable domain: EPEVTQTPSHQVTQMGQEVILRCVPISNHLYFYWYRQILGQKVEFLVSFYNNEISEKSEIFDDQFSVERPDGSNFTLKIRSTKLEDSAMYFCASIKGLAGGQETQYFGPGTRLLVL.

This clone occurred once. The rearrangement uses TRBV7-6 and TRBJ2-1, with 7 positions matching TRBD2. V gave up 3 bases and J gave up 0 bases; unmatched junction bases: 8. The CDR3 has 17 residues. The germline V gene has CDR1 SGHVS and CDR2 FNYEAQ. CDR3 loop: CASSFSQGLSSYNEQFF. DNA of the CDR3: TGTGCCAGCAGCTTCAGCCAGGGACTAAGCTCCTACAATGAGCAGTTCTTC. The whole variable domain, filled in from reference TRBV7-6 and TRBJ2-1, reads GAGVSQSPRYKVTKRGQDVALRCDPISGHVSLYWYRQALGQGPEFLTYFNYEAQQDKSGLPNDRFSAERPEGSISTLTIQRTEQRDSAMYRCASSFSQGLSSYNEQFFGPGTRLTVL.

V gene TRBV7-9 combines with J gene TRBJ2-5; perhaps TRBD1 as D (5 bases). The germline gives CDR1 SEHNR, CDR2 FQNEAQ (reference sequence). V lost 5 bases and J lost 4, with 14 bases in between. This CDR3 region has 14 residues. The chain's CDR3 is CASSPQGTGETQYF. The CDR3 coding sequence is TGTGCCAGCAGCCCCCAGGGAACCGGAGAGACCCAGTACTTC.

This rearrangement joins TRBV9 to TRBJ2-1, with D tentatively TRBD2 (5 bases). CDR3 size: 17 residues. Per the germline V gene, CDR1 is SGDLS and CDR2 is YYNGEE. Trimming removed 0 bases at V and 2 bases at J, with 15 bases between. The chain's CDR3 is CASSVVFGDSAYNEQFF. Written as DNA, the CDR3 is TGTGCCAGCAGCGTAGTATTCGGGGATTCTGCCTACAATGAGCAGTTCTTC.

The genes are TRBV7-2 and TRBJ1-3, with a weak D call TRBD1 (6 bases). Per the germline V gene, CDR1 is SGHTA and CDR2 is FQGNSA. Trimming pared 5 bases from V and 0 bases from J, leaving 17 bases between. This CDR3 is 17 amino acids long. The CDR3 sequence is CASSLQGAPLSGNTIYF. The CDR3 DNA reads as TGTGCCAGCAGCCTACAGGGTGCGCCGCTCTCTGGAAACACCATATATTTT.

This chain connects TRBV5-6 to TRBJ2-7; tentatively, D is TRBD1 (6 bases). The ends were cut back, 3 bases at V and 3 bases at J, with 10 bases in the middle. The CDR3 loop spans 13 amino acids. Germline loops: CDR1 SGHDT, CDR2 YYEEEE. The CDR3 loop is CASSWGTNYEQYF. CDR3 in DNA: TGTGCCAGCAGCTGGGGGACAAACTACGAGCAGTACTTC.

Here the CDR3 DNA reads TGTGCCAGCAGCCAGGTAGGGGGCGCTTATGGAAACACCATATATTTT. Translating gives CASSQVGGAYGNTIYF. The V gene is TRBV4-2, the J gene TRBJ1-3; 7 bases are a match to TRBD1. The CDR3 contains 16 residues. Germline CDR1 LGHNA, CDR2 YNFKEQ. Trimming at V came to 3 bases and at J to 3 bases, leaving 8 bases not matched to a gene.

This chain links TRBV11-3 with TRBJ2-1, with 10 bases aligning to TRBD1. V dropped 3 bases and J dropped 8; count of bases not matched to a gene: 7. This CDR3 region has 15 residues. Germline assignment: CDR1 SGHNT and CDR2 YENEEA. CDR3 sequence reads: CASSLGQGLMDEQFF. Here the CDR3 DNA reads TGTGCCAGCAGCTTGGGACAGGGGCTAATGGATGAGCAGTTCTTC.

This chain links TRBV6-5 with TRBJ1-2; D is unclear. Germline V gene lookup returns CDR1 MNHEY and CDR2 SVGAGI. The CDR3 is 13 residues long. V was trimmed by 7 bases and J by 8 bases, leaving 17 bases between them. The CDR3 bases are TGTGCCAGCACCATACCGGGTGAACGGGGCTACACCTTC. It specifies CASTIPGERGYTF.

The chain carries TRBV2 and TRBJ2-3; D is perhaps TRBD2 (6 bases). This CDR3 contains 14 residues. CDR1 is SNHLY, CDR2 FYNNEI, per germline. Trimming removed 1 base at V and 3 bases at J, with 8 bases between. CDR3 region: CASSEGLATDTQYF. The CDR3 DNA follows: TGTGCCAGCAGTGAAGGGCTAGCGACAGATACGCAGTATTTT.